The 16 T cell receptor beta chains in this list originate from one sample, sequenced in a study of Tregs in tolerant kidney transplant recipients. The table came from immunoSEQ multiplex PCR; TCRdb's copy has only in-frame clones and leaves some out. The table has about 46,000 clones, around 90% seen once. Sequencing was carried out using Tregs from blood. The receptors come from a human donor in good health.

The J gene is TRBJ2-3, the V gene TRBV12-5; 9 nucleotides agree with TRBD1. CDR3 size: 15 residues. Germline V gives CDR1 LGHNT, CDR2 FRNRAP. V lost 6 bases and J lost 0; bases outside the gene matches: 4. In DNA, the CDR3 is TGTGCTAGTGGCCCGACAGGGGGTAGCACAGATACGCAGTATTTT. Residues: CASGPTGGSTDTQYF.

The chain employs TRBV29-1 and TRBJ2-7, with 8 bases aligning to TRBD2. CDR1 is SQVTM and CDR2 is ANQGSEA in the germline V gene. V dropped 4 bases and J dropped 3; count of bases not matched to a gene: 2. The CDR3 is made up of 12 amino acids. The CDR3 DNA reads TGCAGCGTTGTTCGGGGGGGCTACGAGCAGTACTTC. This gives the protein CSVVRGGYEQYF.

The chain has TRBV4-1 and TRBJ2-1; the match to TRBD2 covers 7 bases. CDR1 MGHRA and CDR2 YSYEKL come from the germline V gene. V gave up 4 bases and J gave up 7 bases; unmatched junction bases: 7. This CDR3 comprises 14 residues. The DNA for the CDR3 is TGCGCCAGCAGCCCGTTCGGGGGGTATAATGAGCAGTTCTTC. This translates into CASSPFGGYNEQFF.

The rearrangement uses TRBV10-2 and TRBJ2-5, with 14 bases fitting TRBD2. The CDR3 length is 13 residues. Trimming removed 10 bases from V and 4 bases from J; junction bases left unmatched: 2. The germline V gene encodes CDR1 WSHSY and CDR2 SAAADI. The CDR3: CATGLAGGETQYF. The CDR3 DNA reads as TGCGCCACCGGACTAGCGGGAGGAGAGACCCAGTACTTC.

The CDR3 sequence: CASSPPGRGVTEAFF. The CDR3, as DNA: TGTGCCAGCAGCCCCCCCGGCAGGGGTGTAACTGAAGCTTTCTTT. The chain carries TRBV7-9 and TRBJ1-1; TRBD1 might be the D (6 bases). With 5 bases removed from V and 5 bases from J, the gap between germline ends came to 18 bases. Germline V gene sequence: CDR1 SEHNR, CDR2 FQNEAQ (reference sequence). This CDR3 has 15 amino acids.

The rearrangement links TRBV6-6 to TRBJ1-3; D not certain. The germline V and J ends were trimmed by 0 bases and 2 bases, with 11 bases remaining between them. Germline V gene data show CDR1 as MNHNY and CDR2 as SVGAGI (reference sequence). The CDR3 extends over 16 amino acids. The CDR3 DNA sequence: TGTGCCAGCAGTTACTCCAGACCCGGACCTGGAAACACCATATATTTT. It yields the protein CASSYSRPGPGNTIYF.

The gene calls are TRBV7-2 and TRBJ2-3; 8 bases agree with TRBD2. J was trimmed by 10 bases and V by 4 bases; bases with no gene match: 4. The CDR3 totals 12 residues. Germline V gene data show CDR1 as SGHTA and CDR2 as FQGNSA. The DNA for the CDR3 is TGTGCCAGCAGCTCCGGGACTAGGCCGCAGTATTTT. This sequence encodes CASSSGTRPQYF. Together with reference TRBV7-2 and TRBJ2-3, the CDR3 gives the full variable domain: GAGVSQSPSNKVTEKGKDVELRCDPISGHTALYWYRQSLGQGLEFLIYFQGNSAPDKSGLPSDRFSAERTGGSVSTLTIQRTQQEDSAVYLCASSSGTRPQYFGPGTRLTVL.

This sequence joins TRBV5-1 and TRBJ1-2, with 10 bases identical to TRBD1. The CDR3 runs to 14 residues. The germline CDR1 and CDR2 sequences are SGHRS and YFSETQ. The junction had 7 bases not matched to a gene; V was cut back by 3 bases and J by 8 bases. CDR3 region: CASSSGQGPEGYTF. Written as DNA, the CDR3 is TGCGCCAGCAGCTCGGGACAGGGGCCGGAGGGCTACACCTTC.

For the CDR3, the DNA is TGTGCCAGCAGCTTGGGCAGGGGAGGTCTGAACACTGAAGCTTTCTTT. Its translation is CASSLGRGGLNTEAFF. The chain is built from TRBV5-6 and TRBJ1-1; perhaps TRBD1 as D (6 bases). The CDR3 extends over 16 amino acids. Germline assignment: CDR1 SGHDT and CDR2 YYEEEE. The V gene lost 0 bases and the J gene lost 0 bases, with 12 bases spanning the gap. Based on the CDR3 plus reference TRBV5-6 and TRBJ1-1, the full variable domain is DAGVTQSPTHLIKTRGQQVTLRCSPKSGHDTVSWYQQALGQGPQFIFQYYEEEERQRGNFPDRFSGHQFPNYSSELNVNALLLGDSALYLCASSLGRGGLNTEAFFGQGTRLTVV.

The chain has TRBV29-1 and TRBJ2-1; a possible D gene is TRBD1 (6 bases). Germline CDR1 SQVTM, CDR2 ANQGSEA. This CDR3 contains 14 residues. V gave up 4 bases and J gave up 8 bases, with 18 bases separating them. CDR3 sequence: CSVGYNRVRDEQFF. The CDR3 coding sequence is TGCAGCGTTGGCTATAACAGGGTTAGAGATGAGCAGTTCTTC.

The rearrangement joins TRBV9 to TRBJ2-2, with 11 bases fitting TRBD2. Per germline, CDR1 SGDLS and CDR2 YYNGEE. After removal of 1 base from V and 3 bases from J, the junction contained 8 bases not matched to a gene. The CDR3 length is 18 residues. CDR3 nucleotides: TGTGCCAGCAGCGTACGAGAACTAGCGGGGGAATACACCGGGGAGCTGTTTTTT. It specifies CASSVRELAGEYTGELFF.

The chain couples TRBV7-3 to TRBJ2-2, with 8 bases aligning to TRBD1. CDR3 length equals 15 residues. V trimming: 6 bases; J trimming: 7 bases; junction bases outside the gene matches: 10. The germline V gene has CDR1 SGHTA and CDR2 FQGTGA. This CDR3 reads CASSRRQGAGGELFF. The CDR3 DNA reads TGTGCCAGCAGTCGGCGGCAGGGGGCTGGCGGGGAGCTGTTTTTT. Full variable domain (remainder filled in from reference TRBV7-3 and TRBJ2-2): GAGVSQTPSNKVTEKGKYVELRCDPISGHTALYWYRQSLGQGPEFLIYFQGTGAADDSGLPNDRFFAVRPEGSVSTLKIQRTERGDSAVYLCASSRRQGAGGELFFGEGSRLTVL.

The chain joins TRBV25-1 to TRBJ1-1; TRBD1 agrees at 7 bases. There are 16 residues in the CDR3. Germline CDR1 is MGHDK and CDR2 is SYGVNS. V lost 3 bases to trimming and J lost 1 base; unmatched junction nucleotides: 8. CDR3 bases: TGTGCCAGCAGTGAGGTATTCGGGACAGCGAACACTGAAGCTTTCTTT. Residues: CASSEVFGTANTEAFF.

The chain couples TRBV4-1 to TRBJ2-7, with TRBD1 matching 9 bases. V lost 3 bases, J lost 3 bases, and 6 bases stayed unmatched. Germline V CDR1 and CDR2: MGHRA, YSYEKL. This CDR3 has 15 residues. The CDR3 sequence: CASSHTGTGIYEQYF. CDR3 nucleotide sequence: TGCGCCAGCAGCCATACCGGGACAGGGATCTACGAGCAGTACTTC.

This sequence joins TRBV6-1 and TRBJ1-4; D is unclear. The V end was cut by 3 bases, the J end by 5 bases, with 13 bases between. CDR3 length: 15 residues. Germline V gene sequence: CDR1 MNHNS, CDR2 SASEGT. CDR3 region: CASSEVRKKNEKLFF. CDR3 sequence (DNA): TGTGCCAGCAGTGAGGTCAGAAAAAAAAATGAAAAACTGTTTTTT.

V and J are TRBV5-4 and TRBJ2-5, with 9 bases that match TRBD1. V lost 4 bases, J lost 3 bases, and 4 bases stayed unmatched. Germline CDR1 is SGHNT and CDR2 is YYREEE (reference sequence). This CDR3 is 14 amino acids long. CDR3 sequence reads: CASSTDRGEETQYF. Here the CDR3 DNA reads TGTGCCAGCAGCACCGACAGGGGGGAAGAGACCCAGTACTTC.